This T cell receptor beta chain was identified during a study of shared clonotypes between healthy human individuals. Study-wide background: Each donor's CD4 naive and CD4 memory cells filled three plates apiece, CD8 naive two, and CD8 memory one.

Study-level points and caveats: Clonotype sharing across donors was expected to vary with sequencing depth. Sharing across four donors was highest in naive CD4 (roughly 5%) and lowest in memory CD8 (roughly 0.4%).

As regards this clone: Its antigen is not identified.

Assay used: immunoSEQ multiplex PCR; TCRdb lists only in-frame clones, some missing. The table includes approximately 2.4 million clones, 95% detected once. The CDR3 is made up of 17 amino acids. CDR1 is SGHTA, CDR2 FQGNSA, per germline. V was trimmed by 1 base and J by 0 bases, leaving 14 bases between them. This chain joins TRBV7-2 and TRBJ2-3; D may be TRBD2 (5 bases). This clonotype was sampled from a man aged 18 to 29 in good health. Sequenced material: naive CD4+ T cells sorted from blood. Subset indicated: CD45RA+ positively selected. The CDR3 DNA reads TGTGCCAGCAGCTTAGTATCTAGCAGGACTAGCACAGATACGCAGTATTTT. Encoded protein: CASSLVSSRTSTDTQYF.